This is a list of T cell receptor beta chains from one sample in a study of cytotoxic CD8 clonotypes in ibrutinib-treated CLL. The method was immunoSEQ multiplex PCR; TCRdb's version includes in-frame clones alone and lacks a portion of them. Of just over 65,000 clones detected, 68% appear once; the ten largest clones hold roughly 6%. Sequenced here: PBMCs, sampled after 12 months of ibrutinib treatment. The receptor set was obtained from a human donor with chronic lymphocytic leukemia. CDR3s include the opening cysteine and the closing phenylalanine or tryptophan. D genes are given only for firm matches.

>TRBV19|TRBD1|TRBJ1-4
TGTGCCAGTAGTATCCGACAGGGTCGGGGGGAAAAACTGTTTTTT
CASSIRQGRGEKLFF
>TRBV6-5|.|TRBJ1-1
TGTGCCAGCAGTGGCAGGGCGCGGAACACTGAAGCTTTCTTT
CASSGRARNTEAFF
>TRBV5-4|.|TRBJ1-1
TGTGCCAGCAGCTTAATGGGACCGAACACTGAAGCTTTCTTT
CASSLMGPNTEAFF
>TRBV6-1|.|TRBJ2-2
TGTGCCAGCAGGGTTGGGGTCATTCGTACCGGGGAGCTGTTTTTT
CASRVGVIRTGELFF
>TRBV6-6|.|TRBJ1-5
TGTGCCAGCAGTTACTCGAGTCGGGATAGCAATCAGCCCCAGCATTTT
CASSYSSRDSNQPQHF
>TRBV25-1|TRBD1|TRBJ1-1
TGTGCCAGCAGTGATTGGGGACAGAGGAACACTGAAGCTTTCTTT
CASSDWGQRNTEAFF
>TRBV5-4|.|TRBJ2-5
TGTGCCAGCAGTTTGGGCCTTAAGGGGGAGACCCAGTACTTC
CASSLGLKGETQYF
>TRBV13|.|TRBJ2-7
TGTGCCAGCAGCTTCTCAGATTCCACCTACGAGCAGTACTTC
CASSFSDSTYEQYF
>TRBV4-3|.|TRBJ1-2
TGCGCCAGCAGCCAAGATTTCTCTGTGGCCGGCTATGGCTACACCTTC
CASSQDFSVAGYGYTF
>TRBV11-2|TRBD1|TRBJ2-3
TGTGCCAGCAGCTTAGAAGGCAGGGGGAGCACAGATACGCAGTATTTT
CASSLEGRGSTDTQYF
>TRBV6-1|.|TRBJ1-5
TGTGCCAGCAATGGGGGCAGATATAGCAATCAGCCCCAGCATTTT
CASNGGRYSNQPQHF
>TRBV6-6|.|TRBJ2-7
TGTGCCAGCAGACAACCCGGGACACTCCCCCAGGAGCAGTACTTC
CASRQPGTLPQEQYF